Presented here are 19 T cell receptor beta chains from one specimen sequenced in a study of shared T cell receptors in the human thymus. TCRdb's copy holds only in-frame clones and misses some; the assay was immunoSEQ multiplex PCR. The sample carries some 700,000 clones, approximately 83% recorded once. These data were also filed under a second study, of human thymus T cells.

Sample: thymocytes. The receptors originated from a girl less than two years old with a congenital heart defect.

V gene TRBV18 combines with J gene TRBJ1-1; tentative D call: TRBD1 (5 bases). Germline V gene sequence: CDR1 KGHSH, CDR2 LQKENI. The V end was cut by 2 bases, the J end by 2 bases, with 9 bases between. This CDR3 is 14 amino acids long. The CDR3 bases are TGTGCCAGCTCACCAAGGACACTCAACACTGAAGCTTTCTTT. It encodes CASSPRTLNTEAFF.

The J gene is TRBJ1-6, the V gene TRBV27; D is perhaps TRBD1 (5 bases). Deletions cut 6 bases from V and 0 bases from J, with 15 bases between. The CDR3 covers 17 residues. The germline V gene has CDR1 MNHEY and CDR2 SMNVEV (reference sequence). CDR3 nucleotides: TGTGCCAGCAGCAACCGCAGGGCTAGCTCCTATAATTCACCCCTCCACTTT. It translates to CASSNRRASSYNSPLHF.

This rearrangement joins TRBV28 to TRBJ1-6, with D perhaps matching TRBD1 (6 bases). V gave up 4 bases and J gave up 6 bases, with 13 bases separating them. This CDR3 is built from 15 residues. The germline V gene encodes CDR1 MDHEN and CDR2 SYDVKM. The CDR3 region is CASSSLDSPNSPLHF. The CDR3 nucleotides read TGTGCCAGCAGTTCCCTGGACAGTCCTAATTCACCCCTCCACTTT.

The chain links TRBV9 to TRBJ1-1; 8 bases line up with TRBD1. The J segment lost 4 bases and the V segment lost 6 bases, leaving 5 bases of the junction unmatched. Per the germline V gene, CDR1 is SGDLS and CDR2 is YYNGEE. The CDR3 loop spans 13 amino acids. CDR3 amino acids: CASTRDRTTEAFF. CDR3 coding DNA: TGTGCCAGCACACGGGACAGGACCACTGAAGCTTTCTTT.

The chain recombines TRBV6-1 with TRBJ1-5; unclear D gene. Germline CDR1 MNHNS, CDR2 SASEGT. The V and J ends lost 0 bases and 7 bases respectively, with 22 bases between them. The length of the CDR3 is 18 residues. The CDR3 sequence is CASSEALRRTAHHQPQHF. Written as DNA, the CDR3 is TGTGCCAGCAGTGAAGCGCTTCGACGGACTGCCCACCACCAGCCCCAGCATTTT.

V and J are TRBV5-8 and TRBJ1-1, with D maybe TRBD1 (5 bases). The CDR3 has 14 amino acids. V gave up 2 bases and J gave up 5 bases, with 13 bases separating them. Germline-derived CDR1 and CDR2 are SGHTS and YDEGEE. The CDR3 spells CASSFGGERTEAFF. CDR3 DNA sequence: TGTGCCAGCAGCTTTGGGGGGGAACGGACTGAAGCTTTCTTT.

This clone was seen a handful of times. The chain combines TRBV7-7 with TRBJ1-6; D not resolved. V was shortened by 0 bases and J by 4 bases, with 16 bases between the two germline ends. CDR3 length equals 18 residues. Germline V gene lookup returns CDR1 SSHAT and CDR2 FNYEAQ (reference sequence). The CDR3 nucleotides are TGTGCCAGCAGCTTAGCAAGGATTCTCCGCGGATATAATTCACCCCTCCACTTT. This codes for CASSLARILRGYNSPLHF.

V gene TRBV5-1 combines with J gene TRBJ2-5; D is possibly TRBD1 (7 bases). Germline CDR1 SGHRS, CDR2 YFSETQ. With 3 bases removed from V and 11 bases from J, the gap between germline ends came to 20 bases. The CDR3 spans 14 residues. DNA for the CDR3: TGCGCCAGCAGCTCTAGGACAGGAGGGGGTGAGCAGTACTTC. Protein sequence: CASSSRTGGGEQYF.

The chain couples TRBV5-6 to TRBJ2-7, with TRBD2 as a possible D gene (5 bases). The germline V gene has CDR1 SGHDT and CDR2 YYEEEE. CDR3 length: 18 amino acids. Trimming pared 3 bases from V and 4 bases from J, leaving 26 bases between. This CDR3 is CASSSVRARLTRGYEQYF. CDR3 in DNA: TGTGCCAGCAGCTCCGTTAGGGCACGCCTAACACGGGGATACGAGCAGTACTTC. Together with reference TRBV5-6 and TRBJ2-7, the CDR3 gives the full variable domain: DAGVTQSPTHLIKTRGQQVTLRCSPKSGHDTVSWYQQALGQGPQFIFQYYEEEERQRGNFPDRFSGHQFPNYSSELNVNALLLGDSALYLCASSSVRARLTRGYEQYFGPGTRLTVT.

This chain connects TRBV7-8 to TRBJ1-6; no definite D call. V dropped 1 base and J dropped 3 bases, with 13 bases sitting between them. Looked up from germline, CDR1 is SGHVS and CDR2 is FQNEAQ. The CDR3 totals 17 residues. CDR3 sequence (DNA): TGTGCCAGCAGCTTAGTAGTTGATCCTAGCTATAATTCACCCCTCCACTTT. Translated, it gives CASSLVVDPSYNSPLHF.

The V gene is TRBV27, the J gene TRBJ1-1, with 8 bases aligning to TRBD1. Germline CDR1 and CDR2: MNHEY and SMNVEV (reference sequence). The CDR3 contains 14 residues. V lost 3 bases, J lost 3 bases, and 3 bases stayed unmatched. Here the CDR3 reads CASSFRGLDTEAFF. Written as DNA, the CDR3 is TGTGCCAGCAGTTTCAGGGGGCTTGACACTGAAGCTTTCTTT.

This rearrangement joins TRBV5-6 to TRBJ1-2, with a weak D call TRBD1 (6 bases). V dropped 3 bases and J dropped 2 bases, with 8 bases sitting between them. Germline lookup yields CDR1 SGHDT and CDR2 YYEEEE. This CDR3 has 13 amino acids. CDR3 sequence (DNA): TGTGCCAGCAGCTCAGGACAGAACTATGGCTACACCTTC. Translated: CASSSGQNYGYTF.

This rearrangement joins TRBV29-1 to TRBJ1-2; maybe TRBD1 (5 bases). Deletions cut 4 bases from V and 6 bases from J, with 18 bases between. The CDR3 runs to 14 residues. Germline CDR1 reads SQVTM; CDR2 reads ANQGSEA. The CDR3 reads CSVARTKTFDGYTF. The DNA for the CDR3 is TGCAGCGTTGCCAGGACAAAAACCTTCGATGGCTACACCTTC.

This clone was detected only a few times. This chain uses TRBV18 with TRBJ1-2; TRBD1 might be the D (6 bases). Trimming left V 4 bases short and J 8 bases short, with 17 bases between. Germline values: CDR1 KGHSH, CDR2 LQKENI. CDR3 length equals 14 residues. CDR3 amino acids: CASSRNRGARGYTF. The CDR3 DNA reads as TGTGCCAGCTCACGTAATCGGGGGGCTAGAGGCTACACCTTC.

The chain employs TRBV4-1 and TRBJ1-1; 7 bases line up with TRBD1. There are 14 residues in the CDR3. Germline V lookup: CDR1 MGHRA, CDR2 YSYEKL. J gave up 0 bases and V 4 bases, and 2 bases lay outside the gene matches. CDR3 region: CASSRRGLNTEAFF. The CDR3, as DNA: TGCGCCAGCAGCCGAAGGGGGCTGAACACTGAAGCTTTCTTT.

The genes are TRBV15 and TRBJ2-1; 9 bases fit TRBD1. There are 16 residues in the CDR3. The germline V gene has CDR1 LNHNV and CDR2 YYDKDF (reference sequence). J was trimmed by 5 bases and V by 5 bases; bases with no gene match: 10. The CDR3 is CATSSSGTGIHNEQFF. The CDR3 nucleotides are TGTGCCACCAGCTCATCCGGGACAGGGATACACAATGAGCAGTTCTTC.

This sequence joins TRBV5-6 and TRBJ2-2; D is undetermined. With 4 bases removed from V and 7 bases from J, the gap between germline ends came to 8 bases. The CDR3 covers 12 residues. The germline V gene encodes CDR1 SGHDT and CDR2 YYEEEE. The CDR3 sequence is CASSRFDGELFF. DNA of the CDR3: TGTGCCAGCAGCCGGTTTGACGGGGAGCTGTTTTTT. Together with reference TRBV5-6 and TRBJ2-2, the CDR3 gives the full variable domain: DAGVTQSPTHLIKTRGQQVTLRCSPKSGHDTVSWYQQALGQGPQFIFQYYEEEERQRGNFPDRFSGHQFPNYSSELNVNALLLGDSALYLCASSRFDGELFFGEGSRLTVL.

The V gene is TRBV7-9, the J gene TRBJ1-1, with D perhaps TRBD1 (5 bases). V shed 2 bases and J shed 11 bases, with 18 bases lying between them. The germline V gene encodes CDR1 SEHNR and CDR2 FQNEAQ (reference sequence). The CDR3 covers 14 residues. Here the CDR3 DNA reads TGTGCCAGCAGCTTAATTCAGACAGCCCGAGAGGCTTTCTTT. It is translated as CASSLIQTAREAFF.

This clone was seen once. This sequence joins TRBV4-2 and TRBJ2-3, with 13 bases identical to TRBD2. The ends lost 0 bases at V and 3 bases at J; junction bases unmatched: 15. Germline V gene sequence: CDR1 LGHNA, CDR2 YNFKEQ. The CDR3 length is 21 residues. The CDR3 loop is CASSQDISSTSGGPSTDTQYF. The CDR3 nucleotides read TGTGCCAGCAGCCAAGACATCTCGTCGACTAGCGGGGGGCCTTCGACAGATACGCAGTATTTT.